Each of the 5 T cell receptor beta chains below was sequenced from the same sample in a study of blood T cell repertoires in COVID-19. The method was immunoSEQ multiplex PCR; TCRdb's version includes in-frame clones alone and lacks a portion of them. The table includes 490,000 or so clones, roughly nine tenths detected once. Input material: PBMCs or T cells enriched from blood (not recorded which). The receptor source for this set is a woman aged 60-75 years who had recovered from COVID-19.

The chain recombines TRBV9 with TRBJ2-3, with 10 bases matching TRBD2. Germline CDR1 and CDR2: SGDLS and YYNGEE. V shed 4 bases, J shed 3 bases, and the junction held 5 bases outside the gene matches. The CDR3 extends over 15 amino acids. CDR3 in amino acids: CASSLASGGTDTQYF. In DNA form, the CDR3 reads TGTGCCAGCAGCCTTGCTAGCGGGGGAACAGATACGCAGTATTTT.

V usage is TRBV10-2 and J usage is TRBJ1-1; 7 nucleotides agree with TRBD1. V was pared by 5 bases and J by 1 base, with 10 bases of the junction left unmatched. This CDR3 comprises 16 residues. Germline-derived CDR1 and CDR2 are WSHSY and SAAADI. The CDR3 reads CASSPGGGLGNTEAFF. The CDR3 DNA sequence: TGCGCCAGCAGTCCCGGAGGGGGCCTAGGGAACACTGAAGCTTTCTTT.

The J gene is TRBJ2-1, the V gene TRBV4-1; 13 bases map to TRBD2. Trimming at V came to 2 bases and at J to 9 bases, leaving 4 bases not matched to a gene. Germline-derived CDR1 and CDR2 are MGHRA and YSYEKL. This CDR3 is 15 amino acids long. The DNA of the CDR3 is TGCGCCAGCAGCCAAAGACTAGCGGGGGGTGGTGAGCAGTTCTTC. Translated, it gives CASSQRLAGGGEQFF.

V gene TRBV4-1 combines with J gene TRBJ2-1; D possibly corresponds to TRBD2 (5 bases). The V end was cut by 4 bases, the J end by 7 bases, with 17 bases between. From germline, CDR1 is MGHRA and CDR2 YSYEKL. This CDR3 has 15 residues. This CDR3 reads CASSPPSRGLNEQFF. For the CDR3, the DNA is TGCGCCAGCAGCCCCCCCTCGCGCGGGTTGAATGAGCAGTTCTTC.

J is TRBJ2-1 and V is TRBV7-2; the D gene is possibly TRBD1 (6 bases). V was clipped by 3 bases and J by 8 bases, with 14 bases between them. The germline V gene has CDR1 SGHTA and CDR2 FQGNSA. This CDR3 is 14 amino acids long. The CDR3 spells CASSFEQGWYEQFF. CDR3 bases: TGTGCCAGCAGCTTCGAACAGGGTTGGTATGAGCAGTTCTTC.